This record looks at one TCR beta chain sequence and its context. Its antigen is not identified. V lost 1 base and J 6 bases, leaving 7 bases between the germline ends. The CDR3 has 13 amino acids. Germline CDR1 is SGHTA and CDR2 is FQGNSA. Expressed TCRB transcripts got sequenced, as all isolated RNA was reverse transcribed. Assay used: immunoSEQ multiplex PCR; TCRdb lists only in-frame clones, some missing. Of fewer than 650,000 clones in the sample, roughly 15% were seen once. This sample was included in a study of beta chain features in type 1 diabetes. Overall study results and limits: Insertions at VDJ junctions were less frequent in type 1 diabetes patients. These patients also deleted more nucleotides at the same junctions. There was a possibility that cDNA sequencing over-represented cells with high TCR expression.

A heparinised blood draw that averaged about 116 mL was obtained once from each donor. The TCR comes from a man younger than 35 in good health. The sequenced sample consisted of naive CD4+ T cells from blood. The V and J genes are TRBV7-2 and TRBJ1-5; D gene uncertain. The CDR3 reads CASSLESGQPQHF. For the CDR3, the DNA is TGTGCCAGCAGCTTAGAGTCGGGTCAGCCCCAGCATTTT. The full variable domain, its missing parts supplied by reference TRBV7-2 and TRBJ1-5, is GAGVSQSPSNKVTEKGKDVELRCDPISGHTALYWYRQSLGQGLEFLIYFQGNSAPDKSGLPSDRFSAERTGGSVSTLTIQRTQQEDSAVYLCASSLESGQPQHFGDGTRLSIL.